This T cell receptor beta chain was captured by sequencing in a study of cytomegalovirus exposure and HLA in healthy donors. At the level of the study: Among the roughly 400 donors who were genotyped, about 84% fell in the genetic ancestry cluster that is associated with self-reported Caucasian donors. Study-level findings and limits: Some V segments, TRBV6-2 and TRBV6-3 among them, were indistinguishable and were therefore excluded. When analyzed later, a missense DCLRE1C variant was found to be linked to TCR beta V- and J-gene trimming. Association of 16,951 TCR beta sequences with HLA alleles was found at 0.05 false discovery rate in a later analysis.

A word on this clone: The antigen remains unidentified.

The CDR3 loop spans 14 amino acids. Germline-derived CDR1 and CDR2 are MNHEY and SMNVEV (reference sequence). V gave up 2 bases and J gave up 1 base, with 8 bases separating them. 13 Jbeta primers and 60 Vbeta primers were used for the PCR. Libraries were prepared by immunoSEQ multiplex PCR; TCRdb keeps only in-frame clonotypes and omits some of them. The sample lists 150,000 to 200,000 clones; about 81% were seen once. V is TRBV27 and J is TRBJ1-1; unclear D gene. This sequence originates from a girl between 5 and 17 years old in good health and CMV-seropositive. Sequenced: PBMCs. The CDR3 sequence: CASSLRRENTEAFF. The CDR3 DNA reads TGTGCCAGCAGTTTAAGGAGGGAGAACACTGAAGCTTTCTTT.